This passage covers 14 T cell receptor beta chains from one sample sequenced in a study of shared clonotypes between healthy human individuals. Method: immunoSEQ multiplex PCR; TCRdb's copy keeps in-frame clones and lacks some. The sample contains approximately 2,000,000 clones, 85% to 95% of which appear only once. Sample: naive CD4+ T cells from PBMCs. The sample's subset: CD45RA+ positively selected. The receptor source for this set is a man aged 18 to 29 in good health. Some clones in this sample may be carry-over from other donors' samples.

The J gene is TRBJ1-4, the V gene TRBV29-1, with 9 bases lining up with TRBD1. The CDR3 extends over 17 amino acids. V lost 7 bases to trimming and J lost 7 bases; unmatched junction nucleotides: 19. Germline CDR1 and CDR2: SQVTM and ANQGSEA. DNA of the CDR3: TGCAGCGCAAGGGGTCGGGACAGGGACCAAAGTGGTGAAAAACTGTTTTTT. Residues: CSARGRDRDQSGEKLFF. The variable domain in full, completed from reference TRBV29-1 and TRBJ1-4, reads SAVISQKPSRDICQRGTSLTIQCQVDSQVTMMFWYRQQPGQSLTLIATANQGSEATYESGFVIDKFPISRPNLTFSTLTVSNMSPEDSSIYLCSARGRDRDQSGEKLFFGSGTQLSVL.

This chain uses TRBV9 with TRBJ2-1, with 11 bases fitting TRBD2. Germline-derived CDR1 and CDR2 are SGDLS and YYNGEE. V shed 1 base and J 4 bases; nucleotides not matched to a gene: 19. This CDR3 is 21 amino acids long. As DNA, the CDR3 is TGTGCCAGCAGCGTAACTGGTGGAGTCGGGGCGGTAGCGGGAGGGTACAATGAGCAGTTCTTC. Translated, it gives CASSVTGGVGAVAGGYNEQFF.

V and J are TRBV7-9 and TRBJ1-2; a possible D gene is TRBD1 (6 bases). With 4 bases removed from V and 7 bases from J, the gap between germline ends came to 19 bases. Germline lookup yields CDR1 SEHNR and CDR2 FQNEAQ (reference sequence). The CDR3 loop spans 15 amino acids. The CDR3 protein is CASSSPDSIGAGYTF. In nucleotides, the CDR3 is TGTGCCAGCAGCTCCCCGGACAGTATAGGGGCTGGCTACACCTTC.

The chain carries TRBV2 and TRBJ2-1; TRBD2 aligns across 8 bases. The germline V gene encodes CDR1 SNHLY and CDR2 FYNNEI. The junction had 7 bases not matched to a gene; V was cut back by 1 base and J by 8 bases. This CDR3 spans 15 amino acids. Here the CDR3 reads CASSEEVLAGHEQFF. The CDR3 nucleotides read TGTGCCAGCAGTGAAGAGGTCCTAGCGGGCCATGAGCAGTTCTTC.

About this clone itself: At the DNA level, this CDR3 is encoded by other sequences in the same sample as well. The rearrangement uses TRBV28 and TRBJ2-7; TRBD2 matches 10 bases. This CDR3 spans 14 amino acids. The V segment lost 5 bases and the J segment 0 bases; nucleotides outside the gene matches: 1. Per the germline V gene, CDR1 is MDHEN and CDR2 is SYDVKM. For the CDR3, the DNA is TGTGCCAGCAGTCGGACTAGCGGCTCCTACGAGCAGTACTTC. This encodes CASSRTSGSYEQYF.

This chain connects TRBV5-1 to TRBJ2-2; D uncertain. Trimming removed 4 bases at V and 2 bases at J, with 21 bases between. This CDR3 has 18 residues. Germline V gene sequence: CDR1 SGHRS, CDR2 YFSETQ. CDR3 nucleotides: TGCGCCAGCAGCATGGAATATCGGAGATCTAGAAACACCGGGGAGCTGTTTTTT. It encodes CASSMEYRRSRNTGELFF.

This sequence joins TRBV5-1 and TRBJ2-2; TRBD2 might be the D (6 bases). The ends were cut back, 6 bases at V and 6 bases at J, with 15 bases in the middle. The CDR3 totals 14 residues. Germline V lookup: CDR1 SGHRS, CDR2 YFSETQ. CDR3 sequence (DNA): TGCGCCAGCAAGGAGGGGATGTCGTCCGGGGAGCTGTTTTTT. Protein: CASKEGMSSGELFF.

The chain couples TRBV6-4 to TRBJ1-1, with D maybe TRBD1 (6 bases). Germline CDR1 reads MRHNA; CDR2 reads SNTAGT. V gave up 3 bases and J gave up 5 bases, with 13 bases separating them. CDR3 length: 14 residues. The chain's CDR3 is CASSEHRVWTEAFF. CDR3 sequence (DNA): TGTGCCAGCAGTGAACACAGGGTTTGGACTGAAGCTTTCTTT.

The chain is built from TRBV29-1 and TRBJ2-3; TRBD2 agrees at 10 bases. Germline assignment: CDR1 SQVTM and CDR2 ANQGSEA. V gave up 2 bases and J gave up 5 bases; unmatched junction bases: 13. The CDR3 length is 17 residues. The CDR3 coding sequence is TGCAGCGTTGAAATATCGCTAGCGGGAGCCCAACGAGATACGCAGTATTTT. Its translation: CSVEISLAGAQRDTQYF.

This clone was seen a single time. This chain links TRBV15 with TRBJ2-7; tentative D call: TRBD2 (7 bases). This CDR3 is built from 15 residues. Germline loops: CDR1 LNHNV, CDR2 YYDKDF (reference sequence). The ends were cut back, 0 bases at V and 4 bases at J, with 13 bases in the middle. The CDR3 DNA sequence: TGTGCCACCAGCAGAGATATCAGGGGAGGGTACGAGCAGTACTTC. Protein product: CATSRDIRGGYEQYF.

The CDR3 spells CAIGTPDTQYF. In DNA form, the CDR3 reads TGTGCCATCGGGACCCCAGATACGCAGTATTTT. This sequence joins TRBV10-3 and TRBJ2-3; D may correspond to TRBD1 or TRBD2 (5 bases each). The CDR3 loop spans 11 amino acids. Germline V gene sequence: CDR1 ENHRY, CDR2 SYGVKD. Trimming shortened V by 8 bases and J by 4 bases, and 7 bases separated the two germline ends.

This chain connects TRBV11-2 to TRBJ2-1, with 10 positions matching TRBD2. Germline V gene sequence: CDR1 SGHAT, CDR2 FQNNGV. V trimming: 5 bases; J trimming: 5 bases; junction bases outside the gene matches: 6. The CDR3 extends over 15 amino acids. CDR3: CASSVQGLADNEQFF. In nucleotides, the CDR3 is TGTGCCAGCAGCGTTCAAGGACTAGCGGACAATGAGCAGTTCTTC.

The chain combines TRBV6-5 with TRBJ2-1, with D uncertain. Trimming removed 1 base from V and 5 bases from J, with 9 bases in between. In germline, CDR1 is MNHEY, CDR2 SVGAGI. The CDR3 runs to 14 residues. The CDR3, as DNA: TGTGCCAGCAGTTACTACGAACAGAACAATGAGCAGTTCTTC. Its protein is CASSYYEQNNEQFF.

The V and J genes are TRBV11-1 and TRBJ2-7; a weak D match, TRBD2 (5 bases). This CDR3 is built from 14 residues. V was clipped by 3 bases and J by 3 bases, with 12 bases between them. From germline, CDR1 is SGHAT and CDR2 FQDESV (reference sequence). The CDR3 reads CASSLALRDYEQYF. The CDR3 DNA follows: TGTGCCAGCAGCTTGGCGCTTCGGGACTACGAGCAGTACTTC.